This T cell receptor (beta chain) was found in a study of cytomegalovirus exposure and HLA in healthy donors. Looked up from germline, CDR1 is SGHVS and CDR2 is FQNEAQ. Between the trimmed V and J ends, which lost 5 bases and 4 bases, there was a span of 17 bases. The CDR3 covers 15 residues. PCR involved 60 Vbeta and 13 Jbeta primers. Method: immunoSEQ multiplex PCR; TCRdb's copy keeps in-frame clones and lacks some. The repertoire shows under 130,000 clones; the top ten hold 0.5% to 0.7%. These donors counted as nominally healthy when sampled, but unrecorded immune exposures were likely. This TCR was sampled from a man aged 50 to 59 in good health and CMV-seronegative. Sequencing was performed on PBMCs. The J gene is TRBJ2-5, the V gene TRBV7-8; no clear D. The CDR3 sequence is CASSTRPTSTETQYF. DNA of the CDR3: TGTGCCAGCAGCACCCGGCCGACATCAACAGAGACCCAGTACTTC.